This paragraph reports one TCR beta chain. Germline V gene lookup returns CDR1 LGHDT and CDR2 YNNKEL (reference sequence). This CDR3 region has 16 residues. V lost 2 bases and J lost 4, with 17 bases in between. These data belong to a study of identical twins. TCRdb re-called the 5' RACE reads through MiXCR, storing one row per CDR3 protein. This sample has 200,000 to 250,000 distinct CDR3 sequences, with about 10% found just once. This clonotype was obtained from a man in his forties or fifties in good health. What was sequenced was memory T cells sorted from blood. The chain employs TRBV3-1 and TRBJ1-1, with D tentatively TRBD1 (6 bases). As DNA, the CDR3 is TGTGCCAGCAGCCAACTCTCTACAGGGTATGGCACTGAAGCTTTCTTT. Translation gives CASSQLSTGYGTEAFF.